Below are 17 T cell receptor beta chains sequenced from a single sample in a study of control samples from healthy donors and cancer patients. This table comes from immunoSEQ multiplex PCR, and its TCRdb copy is limited to in-frame clones, with some not included. The table includes roughly 88,000 clones, roughly 80% detected once. The sample was blood. Receptor source: a man aged 25-40 years in good health.

V usage is TRBV12-5 and J usage is TRBJ1-6, with 7 bases that match TRBD1. The trim removed 8 bases at V and 9 bases at J, leaving 7 bases unmatched. Germline CDR1 and CDR2: LGHNT and FRNRAP. The length of the CDR3 is 13 residues. The CDR3 reads CASHRQGSSPLHF. The CDR3 nucleotides read TGTGCTAGTCATAGACAGGGAAGTTCACCCCTCCACTTT.

The chain has TRBV7-9 and TRBJ2-1; a weak D match, TRBD1 (5 bases). The CDR3 length is 17 residues. V lost 3 bases and J lost 7, with 22 bases in between. Germline V gives CDR1 SEHNR, CDR2 FQNEAQ (reference sequence). The CDR3 spells CASSFAKGFEVRNEQFF. CDR3 sequence (DNA): TGTGCCAGCAGCTTTGCGAAGGGGTTCGAGGTGAGGAATGAGCAGTTCTTC. Full variable domain (rest looked up from reference TRBV7-9 and TRBJ2-1): DTGVSQNPRHKITKRGQNVTFRCDPISEHNRLYWYRQTLGQGPEFLTYFQNEAQLEKSRLLSDRFSAERPKGSFSTLEIQRTEQGDSAMYLCASSFAKGFEVRNEQFFGPGTRLTVL.

This clone was seen a handful of times. The gene calls are TRBV6-1 and TRBJ1-4; D is ambiguous. The CDR3 runs 13 residues. Germline V gene sequence: CDR1 MNHNS, CDR2 SASEGT. V was trimmed by 3 bases and J by 6 bases, leaving 8 bases between them. CDR3 sequence: CASSEGIYEKLFF. In nucleotides, the CDR3 is TGTGCCAGCAGTGAGGGAATATATGAAAAACTGTTTTTT.

The chain is built from TRBV2 and TRBJ1-5, with a tentative D call TRBD1 (6 bases). The germline gives CDR1 SNHLY, CDR2 FYNNEI. V was cut by 0 bases and J by 9 bases, with 12 bases left in between. This CDR3 contains 14 residues. CDR3 in DNA: TGTGCCAGCAGTGAAGCGCAGGGGCGGGTGCCCCAGCATTTT. Its protein product is CASSEAQGRVPQHF.

The rearrangement joins TRBV24-1 to TRBJ2-2, with 7 bases matching TRBD2. V trimming: 9 bases; J trimming: 7 bases; junction bases outside the gene matches: 7. This CDR3 is built from 13 residues. The germline gives CDR1 KGHDR, CDR2 SFDVKD. CDR3 amino acids: CATGGGTGGELFF. The CDR3 region has the DNA TGTGCCACCGGGGGAGGGACCGGCGGGGAGCTGTTTTTT.

The chain couples TRBV6-6 to TRBJ1-2, with D possibly TRBD1 on 5 matching bases. V gave up 5 bases and J gave up 0 bases, with 13 bases separating them. The CDR3 runs to 15 residues. Germline V gene data show CDR1 as MNHNY and CDR2 as SVGAGI (reference sequence). In nucleotides, the CDR3 is TGTGCCAGCAGTCCAAGACAGAATTCTAACTATGGCTACACCTTC. Its protein is CASSPRQNSNYGYTF.

This sequence joins TRBV5-4 and TRBJ1-4; D might be TRBD1 (6 bases). Deletions cut 3 bases from V and 7 bases from J, with 16 bases between. This CDR3 contains 15 residues. Looked up from germline, CDR1 is SGHNT and CDR2 is YYREEE (reference sequence). The CDR3, as DNA: TGTGCCAGCAGCTCCCCACAGGGCGGGAGTGAAAAACTGTTTTTT. Its translation is CASSSPQGGSEKLFF. Full variable domain (remainder filled in from reference TRBV5-4 and TRBJ1-4): ETGVTQSPTHLIKTRGQQVTLRCSSQSGHNTVSWYQQALGQGPQFIFQYYREEENGRGNFPPRFSGLQFPNYSSELNVNALELDDSALYLCASSSPQGGSEKLFFGSGTQLSVL.

This sequence joins TRBV5-1 and TRBJ1-1, with unresolved D. The germline V gene has CDR1 SGHRS and CDR2 YFSETQ. The CDR3 is made up of 13 amino acids. Trimming shortened V by 4 bases and J by 3 bases, and 10 bases separated the two germline ends. In nucleotides, the CDR3 is TGCGCCAGCAGCGGACTCGGATACACTGAAGCTTTCTTT. It yields the protein CASSGLGYTEAFF.

The rearrangement links TRBV29-1 to TRBJ2-5, with D unresolved. V was trimmed by 6 bases and J by 5 bases, leaving 13 bases between them. Germline CDR1 is SQVTM and CDR2 is ANQGSEA. There are 12 residues in the CDR3. CDR3 DNA: TGCAGCGTGGACCTAGTCTTGGAGACCCAGTACTTC. It codes for CSVDLVLETQYF.

The chain is built from TRBV29-1 and TRBJ2-7; either TRBD1 or TRBD2 may supply D (7 bases each). The germline gives CDR1 SQVTM, CDR2 ANQGSEA. Between the trimmed V and J ends, which lost 6 bases and 6 bases, there was a span of 24 bases. The CDR3 length is 15 residues. The CDR3 DNA sequence: TGCAGCGTGGATTCCTTCGAGTCAGGGGGGGGCGAGCAGTACTTC. Protein product: CSVDSFESGGGEQYF.

The chain joins TRBV4-1 to TRBJ2-2, with a weak D call TRBD2 (6 bases). The CDR3 is 14 residues long. V lost 4 bases and J 5 bases, leaving 11 bases between the germline ends. Germline V lookup: CDR1 MGHRA, CDR2 YSYEKL. The DNA for the CDR3 is TGCGCCAGCAGCCGGGGACGGGGGACCGGGGAGCTGTTTTTT. It is translated as CASSRGRGTGELFF.

The V gene is TRBV6-4, the J gene TRBJ2-2; D ambiguous. In germline, CDR1 is MRHNA, CDR2 SNTAGT. The CDR3 extends over 14 amino acids. Trimming took 2 bases from V and 1 from J, leaving 5 bases between them. The CDR3 DNA follows: TGTGCCAGCAGTGACGATCTGAACACCGGGGAGCTGTTTTTT. Amino acids: CASSDDLNTGELFF.

The rearrangement joins TRBV10-3 to TRBJ1-3; the D is unclear. This CDR3 spans 17 amino acids. The V end was cut by 0 bases, the J end by 4 bases, with 16 bases between. Germline V gene lookup returns CDR1 ENHRY and CDR2 SYGVKD. As DNA, the CDR3 is TGTGCCATCAGTGAGTCGAGGCCGACGGCAGGAGGAAACACCATATATTTT. As protein: CAISESRPTAGGNTIYF.

This chain connects TRBV10-3 to TRBJ1-3; D is unclear. There are 14 residues in the CDR3. Trimming pared 7 bases from V and 0 bases from J, leaving 10 bases between. CDR1 is ENHRY, CDR2 SYGVKD, per germline. CDR3 sequence (DNA): TGTGCCATCACTCCGGACGTCTCTGGAAACACCATATATTTT. This encodes CAITPDVSGNTIYF.

V is TRBV5-1 and J is TRBJ1-6; D gene uncertain. Germline V CDR1 and CDR2: SGHRS, YFSETQ. Trimming left V 0 bases short and J 6 bases short, with 7 bases between. CDR3 length equals 14 residues. The DNA of the CDR3 is TGCGCCAGCAGCTTGGCCGAACCTAATTCACCCCTCCACTTT. It codes for CASSLAEPNSPLHF. The variable domain in full, with the rest retrieved from reference TRBV5-1 and TRBJ1-6, is KAGVTQTPRYLIKTRGQQVTLSCSPISGHRSVSWYQQTPGQGLQFLFEYFSETQRNKGNFPGRFSGRQFSNSRSEMNVSTLELGDSALYLCASSLAEPNSPLHFGNGTRLTVT.

The V and J genes are TRBV27 and TRBJ2-7, with 12 bases identical to TRBD2. V lost 5 bases, J lost 3 bases, and 5 bases stayed unmatched. CDR3 length: 15 amino acids. CDR1 and CDR2 from the germline V gene are MNHEY and SMNVEV (reference sequence). The DNA for the CDR3 is TGTGCCAGCAGTACTAGCGGGGGGACAGTCTACGAGCAGTACTTC. This sequence encodes CASSTSGGTVYEQYF.

The V gene is TRBV9, the J gene TRBJ2-2; D unresolved. CDR1 is SGDLS, CDR2 YYNGEE, per germline. The length of the CDR3 is 13 residues. The V end lost 2 bases, the J end lost 6 bases, and 8 bases lay between the germline ends. Here the CDR3 reads CASSVEYSGELFF. CDR3 sequence (DNA): TGTGCCAGCAGCGTCGAGTATTCCGGGGAGCTGTTTTTT.